What follows are 18 T cell receptor beta chains derived from one specimen sequenced in a study of neurological immune-mediated disorders. TCRdb re-derived calls from the 5' RACE reads in MiXCR, one entry per CDR3 protein. The sample shows about 120,000 distinct CDR3 sequences, about 3.2% of them seen only once. The sequencing input was PBMCs. The source is a woman aged 30 to 39 with multiple sclerosis.

Concerning this clonotype: Just one base apart from a much larger clone, this may be a read error. The V call is TRBV6-5, the J call TRBJ1-4, with TRBD1 as a possible D gene (6 bases). Germline CDR1 is MNHEY and CDR2 is SVGAGI. CDR3 length: 12 amino acids. CDR3 bases: TGTGACAGCAGAGCCACAGGGGAAAAACTGTTTTTT. Translation: CDSRATGEKLFF.

This clonotype was seen at least ten times. The V and J genes are TRBV19 and TRBJ2-7; no clear D. V was shortened by 4 bases and J by 5 bases, with 12 bases between the two germline ends. CDR1 and CDR2 (germline): LNHDA, SQIVND (reference sequence). This CDR3 is built from 13 residues. The CDR3 nucleotides read TGTGCCAGTAGTACCCGGACGGCCGACGAGCAGTACTTC. Translated, it gives CASSTRTADEQYF.

This clonotype was picked up many times. J is TRBJ1-1 and V is TRBV6-5; D remains unclear. Trimming took 0 bases from V and 2 from J, leaving 7 bases between them. The germline V gene encodes CDR1 MNHEY and CDR2 SVGAGI. The CDR3 has 14 amino acids. The CDR3 spells CASSYSNPNTEAFF. CDR3 DNA sequence: TGTGCCAGCAGTTACTCGAATCCAAACACTGAAGCTTTCTTT.

This clonotype was detected many times. The rearrangement links TRBV7-2 to TRBJ2-5; D could derive from TRBD1 or TRBD2 (5 bases each). The CDR3 extends over 13 amino acids. The germline V gene encodes CDR1 SGHTA and CDR2 FQGNSA. V was trimmed by 4 bases and J by 1 base, leaving 7 bases between them. In DNA form, the CDR3 reads TGTGCCAGCAGCTCGGGGCCCCAAGAGACCCAGTACTTC. The encoded protein is CASSSGPQETQYF.

In its sample, this clonotype was seen a few times. The chain uses TRBV20-1 and TRBJ2-7, with a possible D match to TRBD1 (5 bases). The CDR3 totals 14 residues. CDR1 is DFQATT, CDR2 SNEGSKA, per germline (reference sequence). Here the CDR3 reads CSATSWGRSYEQYF. The CDR3, as DNA: TGCAGCGCGACTTCATGGGGCAGGTCCTACGAGCAGTACTTC.

For this clonotype: This could be a read error, since a much larger clone is one nucleotide away. This chain connects TRBV6-1 to TRBJ2-4; D uncertain. Germline V gene sequence: CDR1 MNHNS, CDR2 SASEGT. The CDR3 is 17 residues long. The CDR3 loop reads CASSELLGQEAKKIQYF. In DNA form, the CDR3 reads TGTGCCAGCAGTGAACTTCTGGGTCAAGAAGCCAAAAAAATTCAGTACTTC.

Many counts were recorded for this clonotype. The genes are TRBV20-1 and TRBJ2-7, with D hard to call. In germline, CDR1 is DFQATT, CDR2 SNEGSKA (reference sequence). Trimming cost V 3 bases and J 3 bases, with 9 bases left between them. The CDR3 has 12 amino acids. CDR3: CSARFVSYEQYF. In DNA, the CDR3 is TGCAGTGCTAGGTTTGTCAGCTACGAGCAGTACTTC.

At least ten counts were recorded for this clonotype. J is TRBJ2-3 and V is TRBV5-1; perhaps TRBD2 as D (6 bases). The CDR3 runs to 15 residues. V was shortened by 4 bases and J by 1 base, with 13 bases between the two germline ends. Germline-derived CDR1 and CDR2 are SGHRS and YFSETQ. The CDR3 bases are TGCGCCAGCAGCCCCGCGGGCGGGGGCACAGATACGCAGTATTTT. This translates into CASSPAGGGTDTQYF.

At least ten counts were recorded for this clonotype. The V gene is TRBV7-7, the J gene TRBJ2-1; a weak D match, TRBD1 (6 bases). V was clipped by 1 base and J by 0 bases, with 28 bases between them. CDR1 and CDR2 (germline): SSHAT, FNYEAQ (reference sequence). This CDR3 spans 22 amino acids. In DNA form, the CDR3 reads TGTGCCAGCAGCTTAGAGGCAGCAGGGGAAGGAAGGCTGGTCCCCTCCTACAATGAGCAGTTCTTC. Protein sequence: CASSLEAAGEGRLVPSYNEQFF.

This clonotype was seen at least ten times. This chain links TRBV3-1 with TRBJ1-1; no clear D gene. The germline V and J ends were trimmed by 0 bases and 4 bases, with 0 bases remaining between them. This CDR3 comprises 11 residues. Germline CDR1 reads LGHDT; CDR2 reads YNNKEL (reference sequence). The CDR3 DNA sequence: TGTGCCAGCAGCCAAGACACTGAAGCTTTCTTT. Its protein is CASSQDTEAFF.

Many counts were recorded for this clonotype. The chain carries TRBV7-6 and TRBJ2-2, with 9 positions matching TRBD2. V dropped 6 bases and J dropped 4; count of bases not matched to a gene: 12. The V gene's germline CDR1 is SGHVS and CDR2 FNYEAQ. The CDR3 runs to 17 residues. CDR3 in DNA: TGTGCCAGCAGTCATATAGCGGGAGCGAGGTCCACCGGGGAGCTGTTTTTT. This gives the protein CASSHIAGARSTGELFF.

Ten or more counts support this clonotype. The chain carries TRBV20-1 and TRBJ1-1; D perhaps matches TRBD1 (5 bases). With 3 bases removed from V and 0 bases from J, the gap between germline ends came to 14 bases. Per germline, CDR1 DFQATT and CDR2 SNEGSKA (reference sequence). The CDR3 extends over 15 amino acids. CDR3 loop: CSARRGRNMNTEAFF. Here the CDR3 DNA reads TGCAGTGCTAGGAGGGGACGGAACATGAACACTGAAGCTTTCTTT.

The sample holds many counts of this clonotype. Here the CDR3 DNA reads TGTGCCAGCAGTTTAGGTAGCGGGTTCACCTACAATGAGCAGTTCTTC. Encoded protein: CASSLGSGFTYNEQFF. This chain joins TRBV28 and TRBJ2-1; TRBD2 agrees at 7 bases. CDR1 MDHEN and CDR2 SYDVKM come from the germline V gene. Unmatched junction bases numbered 6, after V lost 2 bases and J lost 2 bases. This CDR3 contains 16 residues.

This clonotype was detected many times. The J gene is TRBJ2-1, the V gene TRBV12-3 or TRBV12-4; 11 nucleotides line up with TRBD2. The CDR3 loop spans 15 amino acids. V trimming: 6 bases; J trimming: 10 bases; junction bases outside the gene matches: 11. The CDR3, as DNA: TGTGCCAGCAGCGAACTAGCGGGAGTTTCAAGGGAGCAGTTCTTC. Protein sequence: CASSELAGVSREQFF.

This clonotype showed up many times. The gene calls are TRBV25-1 and TRBJ1-1; 7 nucleotides match TRBD1. This CDR3 is 13 amino acids long. J gave up 4 bases and V 4 bases, and 3 bases lay outside the gene matches. Germline V gene lookup returns CDR1 MGHDK and CDR2 SYGVNS. CDR3 DNA sequence: TGTGCCAGCAGTGGACAGGGAGTCACTGAAGCTTTCTTT. It encodes CASSGQGVTEAFF.

This clonotype was seen ten or more times. The rearrangement joins TRBV20-1 to TRBJ2-7; D unclear. Germline assignment: CDR1 DFQATT and CDR2 SNEGSKA (reference sequence). The CDR3 runs to 14 residues. Between the trimmed V and J ends, which lost 7 bases and 0 bases, there was a span of 16 bases. The CDR3 nucleotides read TGCAGTGTCAAACTGCCAGAAAGCTCCTACGAGCAGTACTTC. It encodes CSVKLPESSYEQYF.

This clonotype came up many times. An end of the junction differs from the germline gene, which may be a read error. The rearrangement uses TRBV29-1 and TRBJ1-2; no reliable D call. Germline V gives CDR1 SQVTM, CDR2 ANQGSEA. The CDR3 has 11 residues. In nucleotides, the CDR3 is TGCAGCGTTGGAGAGAGGGCGGGCACCCATTTC. As protein: CSVGERAGTHF.

This clonotype was recorded many times. The V gene is TRBV6-6, the J gene TRBJ2-1; D is possibly TRBD1 or TRBD2 (6 bases each). There are 16 residues in the CDR3. Germline V gene data show CDR1 as MNHNY and CDR2 as SVGAGI (reference sequence). Trimming removed 2 bases from V and 8 bases from J, with 19 bases in between. In nucleotides, the CDR3 is TGTGCCAGCAGTTACGGGGGGCCCACCCTGGGGGATGAGCAGTTCTTC. Translation: CASSYGGPTLGDEQFF.